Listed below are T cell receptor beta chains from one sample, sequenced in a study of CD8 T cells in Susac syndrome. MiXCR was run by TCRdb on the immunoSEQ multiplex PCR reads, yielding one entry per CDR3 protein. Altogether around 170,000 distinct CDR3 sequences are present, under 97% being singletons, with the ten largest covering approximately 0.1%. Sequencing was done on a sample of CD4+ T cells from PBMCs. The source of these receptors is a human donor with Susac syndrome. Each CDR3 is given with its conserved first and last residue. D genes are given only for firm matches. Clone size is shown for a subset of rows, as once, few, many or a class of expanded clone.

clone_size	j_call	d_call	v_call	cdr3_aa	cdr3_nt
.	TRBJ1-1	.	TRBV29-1	CSGRGTEAFF	TGCAGTGGGAGGGGCACCGAAGCTTTCTTT
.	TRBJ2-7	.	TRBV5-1	CASSLGLRDAELIHEQYF	TGCGCCAGCAGCTTGGGCCTCCGGGACGCGGAGCTCATACACGAGCAGTACTTC
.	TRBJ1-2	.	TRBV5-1	CASSLAVDYGYTF	TGCGCCAGCAGCTTGGCCGTGGACTATGGCTACACCTTC
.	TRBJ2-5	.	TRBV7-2	CASSLLGSEETQYF	TGTGCCAGCAGCTTACTGGGTTCCGAAGAGACCCAGTACTTC
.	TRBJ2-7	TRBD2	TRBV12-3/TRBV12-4	CASGGGGYYEQYF	TGTGCCAGCGGGGGCGGGGGGTACTACGAGCAGTACTTC
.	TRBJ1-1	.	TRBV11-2	CASSLDRWGTEAFF	TGTGCCAGCAGCTTAGATCGGTGGGGCACTGAAGCTTTCTTT
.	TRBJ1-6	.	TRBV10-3	CAISELSGADSPLHF	TGTGCCATCAGTGAGTTATCGGGGGCGGATTCACCCCTCCACTTT
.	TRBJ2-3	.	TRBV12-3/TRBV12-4	CASSNPSDPTDTQYF	TGTGCCAGCAGTAACCCAAGCGACCCCACAGATACGCAGTATTTT
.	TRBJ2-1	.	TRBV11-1	CASSSKNEQFF	TGTGCCAGCAGCTCCAAGAATGAGCAGTTCTTC
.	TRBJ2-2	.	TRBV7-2	CASSLRQTGELFF	TGTGCCAGCAGCTTACGTCAAACCGGGGAGCTGTTTTTT
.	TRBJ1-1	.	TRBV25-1	CASSERGGTEAFF	TGTGCCAGCAGTGAGAGGGGGGGCACTGAAGCTTTCTTT
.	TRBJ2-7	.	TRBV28	CASSFYGLQGDSYEQYF	TGTGCCAGCAGTTTTTATGGGTTGCAGGGTGACTCCTACGAGCAGTACTTC
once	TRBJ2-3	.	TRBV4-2	CASSQDRSAGPSTDTQYF	TGTGCCAGCAGCCAAGACCGGTCGGCGGGACCTAGCACAGATACGCAGTATTTT
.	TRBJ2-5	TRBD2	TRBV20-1	CSARRLAETQYF	TGCAGTGCTAGAAGACTAGCGGAGACCCAGTACTTC
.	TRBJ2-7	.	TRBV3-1	CASTLGGTYEQYF	TGTGCCAGCACCCTCGGGGGAACCTACGAGCAGTACTTC
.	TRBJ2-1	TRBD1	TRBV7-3	CASSLTGGGWYEQFF	TGTGCCAGCAGCTTAACAGGGGGCGGTTGGTATGAGCAGTTCTTC
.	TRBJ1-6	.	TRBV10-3	CAISERWGTPLHF	TGTGCCATCAGTGAGAGGTGGGGTACACCCCTCCACTTT
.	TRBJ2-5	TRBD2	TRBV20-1	CSARDISGGETQYF	TGCAGTGCTAGAGATATCAGCGGGGGTGAGACCCAGTACTTC
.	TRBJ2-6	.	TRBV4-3	CASKDSSGANVLTF	TGCGCCAGCAAGGACAGCTCTGGGGCCAACGTCCTGACTTTC
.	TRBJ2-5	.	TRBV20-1	CSASGLGLETQYF	TGCAGTGCTAGTGGCCTAGGATTGGAGACCCAGTACTTC
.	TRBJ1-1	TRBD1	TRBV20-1	CSARRPTGGTEAFF	TGCAGTGCTCGAAGACCTACAGGGGGGACTGAAGCTTTCTTT
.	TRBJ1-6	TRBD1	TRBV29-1	CSAGTGGSPLHF	TGCAGCGCAGGGACAGGGGGCTCACCCCTCCACTTT
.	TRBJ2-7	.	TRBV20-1	CSASTGGVYEQYF	TGCAGTGCTAGTACGGGGGGCGTCTACGAGCAGTACTTC
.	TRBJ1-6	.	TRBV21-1	CASSKARGQGNSPLHF	TGTGCCAGCAGCAAGGCGCGGGGACAGGGAAATTCACCCCTCCACTTT
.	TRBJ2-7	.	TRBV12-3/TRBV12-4	CASSLSGKSSYEQYF	TGTGCCAGCAGTTTATCTGGCAAGAGCTCCTACGAGCAGTACTTC
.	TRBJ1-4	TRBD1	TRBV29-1	CSVVQQGTNEKLFF	TGCAGCGTTGTACAACAGGGGACTAATGAAAAACTGTTTTTT
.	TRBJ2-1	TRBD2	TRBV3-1	CASSQAGGGNEQFF	TGTGCCAGCAGCCAAGCGGGGGGTGGGAATGAGCAGTTCTTC
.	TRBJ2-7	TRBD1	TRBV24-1	CATRETGSHEQYF	TGTGCCACCAGAGAGACAGGGTCCCACGAGCAGTACTTC
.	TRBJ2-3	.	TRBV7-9	CASSSRRLSTDTQYF	TGTGCCAGCAGCTCCCGCCGCCTGAGCACAGATACGCAGTATTTT
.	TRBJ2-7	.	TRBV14	CASSPGGRVQYF	TGTGCCAGCAGCCCCGGGGGGCGGGTGCAGTACTTC
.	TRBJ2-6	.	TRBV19	CASTLRRGGGANVLTF	TGTGCCAGTACCCTAAGGAGGGGCGGTGGGGCCAACGTCCTGACTTTC
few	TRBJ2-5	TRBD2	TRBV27	CASSVAGGGETQYF	TGTGCCAGCAGTGTAGCGGGGGGGGGAGAGACCCAGTACTTC
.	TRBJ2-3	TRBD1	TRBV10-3	CAIRSDRQADTQYF	TGTGCCATCAGATCGGACAGGCAGGCAGATACGCAGTATTTT
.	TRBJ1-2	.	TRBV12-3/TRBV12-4	CASSDTDTAYGYTF	TGTGCCAGCAGTGATACGGACACCGCCTATGGCTACACCTTC
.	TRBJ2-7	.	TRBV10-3	CAISEVISGFYEQYF	TGTGCCATCAGTGAGGTCATATCAGGGTTCTACGAGCAGTACTTC
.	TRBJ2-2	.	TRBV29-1	CSVRSVGGTGELFF	TGCAGCGTGAGGTCGGTGGGGGGCACCGGGGAGCTGTTTTTT
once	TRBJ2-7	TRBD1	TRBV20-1	CSARTGGPYEQYF	TGCAGTGCAAGGACAGGGGGGCCCTACGAGCAGTACTTC